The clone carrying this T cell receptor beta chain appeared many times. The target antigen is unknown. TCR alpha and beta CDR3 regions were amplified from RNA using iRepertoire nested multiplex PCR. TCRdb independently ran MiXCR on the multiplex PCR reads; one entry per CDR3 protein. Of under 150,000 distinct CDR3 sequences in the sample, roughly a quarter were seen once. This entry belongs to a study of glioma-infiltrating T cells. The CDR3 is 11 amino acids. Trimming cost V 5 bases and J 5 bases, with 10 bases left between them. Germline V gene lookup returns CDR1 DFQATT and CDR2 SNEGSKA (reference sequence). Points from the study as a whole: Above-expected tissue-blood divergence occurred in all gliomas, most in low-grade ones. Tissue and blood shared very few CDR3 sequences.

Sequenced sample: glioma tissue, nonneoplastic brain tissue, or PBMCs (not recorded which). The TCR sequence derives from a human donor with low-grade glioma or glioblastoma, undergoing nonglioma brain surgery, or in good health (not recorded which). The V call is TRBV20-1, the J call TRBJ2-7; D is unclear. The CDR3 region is CSAPLHHEQYV. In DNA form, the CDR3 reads TGCAGTGCTCCGCTTCATCACGAGCAGTACGTC.